Listed here are 20 T cell receptor beta chains from one sample, sequenced in a study of blood T cells in healthy people across ages. The use of a sample-barcoded 5' primer and a J-beta primer mix characterized a second PCR of roughly 7 to 11 cycles. Via MiXCR, TCRdb re-called the 5' RACE reads, giving one row per CDR3 protein. There are about 900,000 distinct CDR3 sequences in the sample; 60% to 80% occur only once, and about a quarter lies in the top ten. The sample comprised blood. Receptors were obtained from a young man in good health.

This clonotype was detected only once. V and J are TRBV10-3 and TRBJ2-1; a weak D match, TRBD2 (6 bases). V was pared by 2 bases and J by 0 bases, with 8 bases between. The CDR3 spans 15 residues. Germline V CDR1 and CDR2: ENHRY, SYGVKD. The CDR3, as DNA: TGTGCCATCAGTGAGGGGGGGAGCTCCTACAATGAGCAGTTCTTC. Protein product: CAISEGGSSYNEQFF.

This clonotype was detected many times. The chain carries TRBV4-2 and TRBJ1-1; no definite D call. Trimming removed 3 bases from V and 4 bases from J, with 12 bases in between. Looked up from germline, CDR1 is LGHNA and CDR2 is YNFKEQ. The CDR3 has 14 residues. CDR3 sequence reads: CASSHGSEVTEAFF. CDR3 nucleotides: TGTGCCAGCAGCCATGGTTCGGAAGTCACTGAAGCTTTCTTT.

This clonotype was seen a handful of times. The chain uses TRBV11-2 and TRBJ2-1; D not resolved. In germline, CDR1 is SGHAT, CDR2 FQNNGV. CDR3 length equals 13 residues. Trimming took 4 bases from V and 9 from J, leaving 13 bases between them. The CDR3 DNA follows: TGTGCCAGCAGCTCACCGGCCAGTGGTGAGCAGTTCTTC. Translation: CASSSPASGEQFF.

This clonotype came up a few times. This chain connects TRBV7-9 to TRBJ1-1; D call uncertain. Germline-derived CDR1 and CDR2 are SEHNR and FQNEAQ (reference sequence). The CDR3 covers 15 residues. V was pared by 5 bases and J by 3 bases, with 16 bases between. CDR3 sequence: CASSPTSVGHTEAFF. CDR3 nucleotide sequence: TGTGCCAGCAGCCCTACTAGTGTCGGACACACTGAAGCTTTCTTT.

The gene calls are TRBV6-5 and TRBJ2-1, with 7 nucleotides matching TRBD2. CDR3 size: 15 residues. CDR1 and CDR2 from the germline V gene are MNHEY and SVGAGI. V was pared by 5 bases and J by 8 bases, with 12 bases of the junction left unmatched. The CDR3 nucleotides are TGTGCCAGCAGTCCCGGGGTAGCGGGCGGGGATGAGCAGTTCTTC. Protein product: CASSPGVAGGDEQFF.

The chain uses TRBV6-2 or TRBV6-3 and TRBJ2-4, with TRBD1 identical over 7 bases. The DNA end lines up better with TRBJ2-7; the J call may be wrong. This CDR3 is 13 amino acids long. In germline, CDR1 is MNHEY, CDR2 SVGEGT. CDR3 amino acids: CSSEGALANEQYF. CDR3 nucleotide sequence: TGTAGCAGCGAGGGGGCGCTTGCAAACGAGCAGTACTTC.

This sequence joins TRBV29-1 and TRBJ2-1, with 13 bases matching TRBD2. The germline gives CDR1 SQVTM, CDR2 ANQGSEA. J lost 6 bases, V lost 4 bases, and 0 bases had no gene match. CDR3 length: 13 amino acids. For the CDR3, the DNA is TGCAGCGTTGGGACTAGCGGGGGCAATGAGCAGTTCTTC. Its translation is CSVGTSGGNEQFF.

The rearrangement joins TRBV15 to TRBJ2-7, with a tentative D call TRBD2 (6 bases). Trimming removed 0 bases from V and 3 bases from J, with 12 bases in between. From germline, CDR1 is LNHNV and CDR2 YYDKDF (reference sequence). The CDR3 is 15 residues long. CDR3 region: CATSREQEGFYEQYF. CDR3 in DNA: TGTGCCACCAGCAGAGAGCAGGAGGGATTCTACGAGCAGTACTTC.

Only a few counts were recorded for this clonotype. The gene calls are TRBV29-1 and TRBJ2-1, with D perhaps TRBD1 or TRBD2 (6 bases each). This CDR3 is 16 amino acids long. The V gene's germline CDR1 is SQVTM and CDR2 ANQGSEA. Trimming stripped 2 bases from V and 4 bases from J, with 18 bases between. CDR3 nucleotides: TGCAGCGTTGAAATCCGGTGGGGGGCAGAATACAATGAGCAGTTCTTC. It yields the protein CSVEIRWGAEYNEQFF.

The V and J genes are TRBV27 and TRBJ2-1; no firm D call. V lost 5 bases and J lost 5, with 10 bases in between. This CDR3 region has 13 residues. Germline CDR1 reads MNHEY; CDR2 reads SMNVEV (reference sequence). The DNA for the CDR3 is TGTGCCAGCAGTCTCCCCCGGCACAATGAGCAGTTCTTC. Translation gives CASSLPRHNEQFF.

In its sample, this clonotype was seen a few times. CDR3 sequence reads: CASSPGLAGGLGANVLTF. CDR3 DNA: TGTGCCAGCAGTCCAGGACTAGCGGGGGGACTCGGGGCCAACGTCCTGACTTTC. The chain is built from TRBV2 and TRBJ2-6, with TRBD2 matching 14 bases. In germline, CDR1 is SNHLY, CDR2 FYNNEI. There are 18 residues in the CDR3. J was trimmed by 4 bases and V by 5 bases; bases with no gene match: 7.

The chain couples TRBV7-2 to TRBJ2-7; no reliable D call. From germline, CDR1 is SGHTA and CDR2 FQGNSA. This CDR3 has 16 amino acids. V lost 2 bases, J lost 0 bases, and 14 bases lay in between. CDR3 sequence (DNA): TGTGCCAGCAGCTTAAATATACAGAGGAGCTCCTACGAGCAGTACTTC. Its translation is CASSLNIQRSSYEQYF.

As for this clonotype: Sequence at one end of the junction differs from germline and may be a read error. The V call is TRBV20-1, the J call TRBJ2-5, with D unclear. CDR1 and CDR2 from the germline V gene are DFQATT and SNEGSKA (reference sequence). The CDR3 runs to 15 residues. The CDR3 loop reads CSARYLGFIQGTQYF. DNA for the CDR3: TGCAGTGCTAGATACCTGGGATTCATCCAAGGGACCCAGTACTTC.

Details on this clonotype: The junction departs from germline at one end; a sequencing error may be responsible. The chain has TRBV4-3 and TRBJ2-1, with D unclear. Germline V lookup: CDR1 LGHNA, CDR2 YSLEER. CDR3 size: 14 residues. CDR3: CTSSHVLDLNEQFF. As DNA, the CDR3 is TGCACCAGCAGCCATGTGTTAGACTTAAATGAGCAGTTCTTC.

This chain links TRBV2 with TRBJ2-1, with TRBD2 matching over 7 bases. The CDR3 consists of 15 residues. Germline CDR1 and CDR2: SNHLY and FYNNEI. With V trimmed by 3 bases and J by 6 bases, 8 bases remained unmatched. Here the CDR3 DNA reads TGTGCCAGCAGTGATGGTAGCGGGTCGGCCAATGAGCAGTTCTTC. Its protein product is CASSDGSGSANEQFF.

The V gene is TRBV12-3 or TRBV12-4, the J gene TRBJ2-7, with unresolved D. The CDR3 totals 13 residues. V lost 1 base and J 4 bases, leaving 8 bases between the germline ends. Here the CDR3 reads CASSLVSRYEQYF. The CDR3, as DNA: TGTGCCAGCAGTTTAGTATCCCGGTACGAGCAGTACTTC.

This clonotype is a singleton in its sample. Germline and junction disagree at one end, which may indicate a read error. The genes are TRBV9 and TRBJ2-2, with TRBD1 as a possible D gene (7 bases). CDR1 and CDR2 (germline): SGDLS, YYNGEE. The CDR3 runs to 15 residues. The CDR3 reads CASNVGAGGNGELFF. DNA for the CDR3: TGTGCCAGCAACGTAGGTGCAGGGGGGAACGGGGAGCTGTTTTTT.

For the CDR3, the DNA is TGTGCCAGCAGCTTAAACAGCCAAAGAGTCTATGGCTACACCTTC. Protein: CASSLNSQRVYGYTF. The rearrangement joins TRBV7-8 to TRBJ1-2, with D unclear. The CDR3 has 15 residues. With 2 bases removed from V and 4 bases from J, the gap between germline ends came to 14 bases. Germline assignment: CDR1 SGHVS and CDR2 FQNEAQ.

The chain combines TRBV6-5 with TRBJ2-3; 11 bases align to TRBD2. J was trimmed by 4 bases and V by 4 bases; bases with no gene match: 10. The CDR3 length is 17 residues. CDR1 is MNHEY and CDR2 is SVGAGI in the germline V gene. This chain's CDR3 is CASSSRLAGYEADTQYF. CDR3 nucleotide sequence: TGTGCCAGCAGTTCGCGACTAGCGGGGTATGAAGCAGATACGCAGTATTTT.

A single count supports this clonotype. The J gene is TRBJ2-4, the V gene TRBV15; TRBD1 is a possible D gene (7 bases). V lost 3 bases to trimming and J lost 0 bases, with 21 bases between them. The CDR3 runs 19 residues. CDR1 is LNHNV, CDR2 YYDKDF, per germline (reference sequence). The chain's CDR3 is CATSSPRGTDHLAKNIQYF. The CDR3 DNA is TGTGCCACCAGCAGCCCCCGGGGGACAGACCATCTAGCCAAAAACATTCAGTACTTC.